A selection of T cell receptor beta chains follows, all from one sample in a study of shared clonotypes between healthy human individuals. Sequencing was performed with immunoSEQ multiplex PCR; in TCRdb, only in-frame clones are kept and a portion is missing. In the table there are about a million clones, roughly 80% of which are singletons. The sequenced sample was memory CD4+ T cells from PBMCs. Source of these receptors: a man between 18 and 35 years old in good health. Some clones in this sample may be carry-over from other donors' samples. The CDR3 runs from the conserved cysteine through the conserved F or W. Each record gives: CDR3 DNA, CDR3 protein, D gene, V gene, J gene, clone size. D genes are given only for firm matches. A clone size is listed for some rows: how often the clone was seen (once, few, many), or a class if it is expanded.

cdr3_nt: .
cdr3_aa: CASSTRDWGAGANVLTF
d_call: .
v_call: TRBV21-1
j_call: TRBJ2-6
clone_size: .

cdr3_nt: TGTGCCAGCAGCCTGGCCGCTAAAGAGACCCAGTACTTC
cdr3_aa: CASSLAAKETQYF
d_call: .
v_call: TRBV5-4
j_call: TRBJ2-5
clone_size: .

cdr3_nt: TGTGCCAGCAGCTTAACGGGGGTGAACACTGAAGCTTTCTTT
cdr3_aa: CASSLTGVNTEAFF
d_call: .
v_call: TRBV7-3
j_call: TRBJ1-1
clone_size: few

cdr3_nt: TGTGCCAGCAGCTTACTCACTAGGAGTGACGAGCAGTACTTC
cdr3_aa: CASSLLTRSDEQYF
d_call: .
v_call: TRBV7-3
j_call: TRBJ2-7
clone_size: many

cdr3_nt: TGTGCCAGCAGTGACGGCGAAGAGACCCAGTACTTC
cdr3_aa: CASSDGEETQYF
d_call: .
v_call: TRBV2
j_call: TRBJ2-5
clone_size: .

cdr3_nt: TGTGCCTCCGGGGCAGGACCTAACTATGGCTACACCTTC
cdr3_aa: CASGAGPNYGYTF
d_call: .
v_call: TRBV11-2
j_call: TRBJ1-2
clone_size: .

cdr3_nt: TGTGCCTCGACGAGAGGGGAGGATGAGGACTATGGCTACACCTTC
cdr3_aa: CASTRGEDEDYGYTF
d_call: .
v_call: TRBV30
j_call: TRBJ1-2
clone_size: .

cdr3_nt: TGTGCCTGGTCGTCTGGTCTAGCGGGAGGGGAGCAGTACTTC
cdr3_aa: CAWSSGLAGGEQYF
d_call: TRBD2
v_call: TRBV30
j_call: TRBJ2-7
clone_size: many

cdr3_nt: TGTGCCAGCAGCTCGAACAGGGGGCGGGAGACCCAGTACTTC
cdr3_aa: CASSSNRGRETQYF
d_call: TRBD1
v_call: TRBV7-2
j_call: TRBJ2-5
clone_size: few

cdr3_nt: TGTGCCAGCATACTGGGGGCGGAGAAGAACACTGAAGCTTTCTTT
cdr3_aa: CASILGAEKNTEAFF
d_call: .
v_call: TRBV6-1
j_call: TRBJ1-1
clone_size: .

cdr3_nt: TGTGCCAGCAGCCAGGGAGTTAATGAAAAACTGTTTTTT
cdr3_aa: CASSQGVNEKLFF
d_call: .
v_call: TRBV4-2
j_call: TRBJ1-4
clone_size: .

cdr3_nt: TGTGCACACCGGGGTCCTAACTATGGCTACACCTTC
cdr3_aa: CAHRGPNYGYTF
d_call: .
v_call: TRBV28
j_call: TRBJ1-2
clone_size: .

cdr3_nt: TGCGCCAGCAACTTAGAGGCTATGAACACTGAAGCTTTCTTT
cdr3_aa: CASNLEAMNTEAFF
d_call: .
v_call: TRBV4-1
j_call: TRBJ1-1
clone_size: .

cdr3_nt: TGTGCCAGCAGTCCCACATTTCCGGGGGGAAACACCATATATTTT
cdr3_aa: CASSPTFPGGNTIYF
d_call: .
v_call: TRBV6-5
j_call: TRBJ1-3
clone_size: .

cdr3_nt: TGTGCCAGCAGTCTGACCGGGACGCTCGGGGAGACCCAGTACTTC
cdr3_aa: CASSLTGTLGETQYF
d_call: .
v_call: TRBV5-8
j_call: TRBJ2-5
clone_size: .

cdr3_nt: TGTGCCAGCAACAGGCGGAATAGCAATCAGCCCCAGCATTTT
cdr3_aa: CASNRRNSNQPQHF
d_call: .
v_call: TRBV28
j_call: TRBJ1-5
clone_size: .

cdr3_nt: TGTGCCAGCAGCCAAGGGACTAGCGCCCACACAGATACGCAGTATTTT
cdr3_aa: CASSQGTSAHTDTQYF
d_call: TRBD2
v_call: TRBV4-2
j_call: TRBJ2-3
clone_size: .

cdr3_nt: TGTGCCAGCACCCCGGGCTTCAACTATGGCTACACCTTC
cdr3_aa: CASTPGFNYGYTF
d_call: .
v_call: TRBV6-5
j_call: TRBJ1-2
clone_size: .

cdr3_nt: TGTGCCAGCAGTCCCTACAGATCCGGGATGGGTGCTGAAGCTTTCTTT
cdr3_aa: CASSPYRSGMGAEAFF
d_call: .
v_call: TRBV27
j_call: TRBJ1-1
clone_size: .

cdr3_nt: TGTGCCAGTAGTCCGGGAGGACTGAAGTACAACTATGGCTACACCTTC
cdr3_aa: CASSPGGLKYNYGYTF
d_call: .
v_call: TRBV25-1
j_call: TRBJ1-2
clone_size: .

cdr3_nt: TGCGCCAGCAGCCCCCGTCTGAGCTCCTATAATTCACCCCTCCACTTT
cdr3_aa: CASSPRLSSYNSPLHF
d_call: .
v_call: TRBV5-1
j_call: TRBJ1-6
clone_size: once

cdr3_nt: TGTGCCAGCAGCGTAGGCGGGACCACCCGAGAGGCTTTCTTT
cdr3_aa: CASSVGGTTREAFF
d_call: .
v_call: TRBV9
j_call: TRBJ1-1
clone_size: many

cdr3_nt: TGTGCCAGCATATTAGCGGAACAGGGGGGATACGAGCAGTACTTC
cdr3_aa: CASILAEQGGYEQYF
d_call: TRBD1
v_call: TRBV6-4
j_call: TRBJ2-7
clone_size: .

cdr3_nt: TGCGCCAGCAGTCGACCGACTAGCGGGAGACTCAACAATGAGCAGTTCTTC
cdr3_aa: CASSRPTSGRLNNEQFF
d_call: TRBD2
v_call: TRBV5-1
j_call: TRBJ2-1
clone_size: many

cdr3_nt: TGTGCCAGTCATTTACTAGCGGGAGGGCCTAGGTCGACCGGGGAGCTGTTTTTT
cdr3_aa: CASHLLAGGPRSTGELFF
d_call: TRBD2
v_call: TRBV19
j_call: TRBJ2-2
clone_size: .

cdr3_nt: TGTGCCAGCACCGATGGTACCGGGGACAGGGGTTACTATGGCTACACCTTC
cdr3_aa: CASTDGTGDRGYYGYTF
d_call: TRBD1
v_call: TRBV7-9
j_call: TRBJ1-2
clone_size: .

cdr3_nt: TGTGCCAGCAGTTTGTCCGGGACAGGGCCCCACGAGCAGTACTTC
cdr3_aa: CASSLSGTGPHEQYF
d_call: TRBD1
v_call: TRBV28
j_call: TRBJ2-7
clone_size: few

cdr3_nt: TGTGCCAGCAGCTTAAGTTTGACGGGCGGTGGGAACTACGAGCAGTACTTC
cdr3_aa: CASSLSLTGGGNYEQYF
d_call: .
v_call: TRBV7-3
j_call: TRBJ2-7
clone_size: few

cdr3_nt: TGTGCCAGCAGCTTGGTTACTATAGCGGGAGGCGAGGAGACCCAGTACTTC
cdr3_aa: CASSLVTIAGGEETQYF
d_call: TRBD2
v_call: TRBV5-6
j_call: TRBJ2-5
clone_size: .

cdr3_nt: TGTGCCAGCAGCGACAGGACCCTTTACAATGAGCAGTTCTTC
cdr3_aa: CASSDRTLYNEQFF
d_call: .
v_call: TRBV2
j_call: TRBJ2-1
clone_size: .

cdr3_nt: TGTGCCAGCAGCTTAGGGGTAGCGGGCGCGGCAGATACGCAGTATTTT
cdr3_aa: CASSLGVAGAADTQYF
d_call: TRBD2
v_call: TRBV11-3
j_call: TRBJ2-3
clone_size: .

cdr3_nt: TGTGCCAGCAGTTTTGGGACAGCCTCAGGGACCGGGGAGCTGTTTTTT
cdr3_aa: CASSFGTASGTGELFF
d_call: TRBD1
v_call: TRBV27
j_call: TRBJ2-2
clone_size: .

cdr3_nt: TGTGCCAGCACCGAGGTGTTAGCCGGGGAGCTGTTTTTT
cdr3_aa: CASTEVLAGELFF
d_call: .
v_call: TRBV6-1
j_call: TRBJ2-2
clone_size: .

cdr3_nt: TGTGCCAGCAGTGTCCGACTAGCGGGCCAAGAGACCCAGTACTTC
cdr3_aa: CASSVRLAGQETQYF
d_call: TRBD2
v_call: TRBV28
j_call: TRBJ2-5
clone_size: few

cdr3_nt: TGCGCCAGCAGCTACGGACTAGCGGGAAGCGGGACCCAGTACTTC
cdr3_aa: CASSYGLAGSGTQYF
d_call: TRBD2
v_call: TRBV4-3
j_call: TRBJ2-5
clone_size: .

cdr3_nt: TGTGCCAGCAACACGGGGGGTAGCAATCAGCCCCAGCATTTT
cdr3_aa: CASNTGGSNQPQHF
d_call: .
v_call: TRBV28
j_call: TRBJ1-5
clone_size: .

cdr3_nt: TGTGCCAGCAGTTATTATCCAAGAGGTCGGCAAGAGACCCAGTACTTC
cdr3_aa: CASSYYPRGRQETQYF
d_call: .
v_call: TRBV6-6
j_call: TRBJ2-5
clone_size: .

cdr3_nt: TGTGCCAGCAGTTTTGATGGACATGGGGGAACCGGGGAGCTGTTTTTT
cdr3_aa: CASSFDGHGGTGELFF
d_call: .
v_call: TRBV27
j_call: TRBJ2-2
clone_size: .

cdr3_nt: TGTGCCAGCAGCTTAGTGGTCACCAGTAACACCGGGGAGCTGTTTTTT
cdr3_aa: CASSLVVTSNTGELFF
d_call: .
v_call: TRBV11-3
j_call: TRBJ2-2
clone_size: .

cdr3_nt: TGTGCCAGCAGTGAAGGGGGTCAGACCCGAAATACGCAGTATTTT
cdr3_aa: CASSEGGQTRNTQYF
d_call: .
v_call: TRBV25-1
j_call: TRBJ2-3
clone_size: .

cdr3_nt: TGTGCCAGCAGCCCCCGAGTCTCCTACAATGAGCAGTTCTTC
cdr3_aa: CASSPRVSYNEQFF
d_call: .
v_call: TRBV9
j_call: TRBJ2-1
clone_size: .

cdr3_nt: TGTGCCAGCGCGGGGGCGTTAGAAAAACTGTTTTTT
cdr3_aa: CASAGALEKLFF
d_call: .
v_call: TRBV2
j_call: TRBJ1-4
clone_size: .

cdr3_nt: TGTGCCAGCAGCTTACCCCTAGCGGGAACTAACGAGCAGTACTTC
cdr3_aa: CASSLPLAGTNEQYF
d_call: TRBD2
v_call: TRBV5-4
j_call: TRBJ2-7
clone_size: .